The rows below give T cell receptor beta chains drawn from one sample of a study of blood T cell repertoires in COVID-19. Assay used: immunoSEQ multiplex PCR; TCRdb lists only in-frame clones, some missing. The table includes about 220,000 clones, approximately 86% detected once. Sequencing was carried out using PBMCs or T cells enriched from blood (not recorded which). All receptors come from a woman aged 45-65 years with acute COVID-19. CDR3s include the opening cysteine and the closing phenylalanine or tryptophan. The D gene is left open where the match is weak. Only part of the rows carry a size: once, few, many, or a class if the clone is expanded.

D gene: .; J gene: TRBJ1-1; clone size: .; V gene: TRBV7-3; CDR3 protein: CASSPQGSGTEAFF; CDR3 DNA: TGTGCCAGCAGCCCGCAGGGGTCGGGCACTGAAGCTTTCTTT
D gene: TRBD1; J gene: TRBJ1-2; clone size: few; V gene: TRBV3-1/TRBV3-2; CDR3 protein: CASSQGGGEYGYTF; CDR3 DNA: TGTGCCAGCAGCCAAGGAGGGGGCGAATATGGCTACACCTTC
D gene: TRBD2; J gene: TRBJ2-5; clone size: .; V gene: TRBV5-1; CDR3 protein: CASSLGGTSRETQYF; CDR3 DNA: TGCGCCAGCAGCTTGGGCGGGACTAGTAGAGAGACCCAGTACTTC
D gene: .; J gene: TRBJ1-3; clone size: .; V gene: TRBV4-3; CDR3 protein: CASSQGQGLGNTIYF; CDR3 DNA: TGCGCCAGCAGCCAAGGTCAGGGGTTAGGAAACACCATATATTTT
D gene: .; J gene: TRBJ1-1; clone size: once; V gene: TRBV4-1; CDR3 protein: CASSQGLNRGNTEAFF; CDR3 DNA: TGCGCCAGCAGCCAAGGACTGAACCGAGGGAACACTGAAGCTTTCTTT
D gene: .; J gene: TRBJ2-7; clone size: .; V gene: TRBV6-6; CDR3 protein: CASEGSAYEQYF; CDR3 DNA: TGTGCCAGCGAGGGCAGCGCCTACGAGCAGTACTTC
D gene: TRBD2; J gene: TRBJ2-7; clone size: .; V gene: TRBV5-1; CDR3 protein: CASRDSGSFHEQYF; CDR3 DNA: TGCGCCAGTAGAGATAGCGGGAGTTTCCACGAGCAGTACTTC
D gene: TRBD1; J gene: TRBJ1-6; clone size: .; V gene: TRBV12-5; CDR3 protein: CASGDRVWGSPLHF; CDR3 DNA: TGTGCTAGTGGTGACAGGGTCTGGGGTTCACCCCTCCACTTT
D gene: .; J gene: TRBJ1-3; clone size: .; V gene: TRBV9; CDR3 protein: CASSVWKGGSGNTIYF; CDR3 DNA: TGTGCCAGCAGCGTTTGGAAAGGCGGCTCTGGAAACACCATATATTTT
D gene: TRBD1; J gene: TRBJ2-1; clone size: .; V gene: TRBV30; CDR3 protein: CAWSVDRVSISAYNEQFF; CDR3 DNA: TGTGCCTGGAGTGTCGACAGGGTATCAATTTCGGCCTACAATGAGCAGTTCTTC
D gene: TRBD1; J gene: TRBJ1-1; clone size: .; V gene: TRBV5-1; CDR3 protein: CASSPGTGGTEAFF; CDR3 DNA: TGCGCCAGCAGCCCCGGGACAGGGGGGACTGAAGCTTTCTTT
D gene: TRBD1; J gene: TRBJ2-7; clone size: .; V gene: TRBV5-1; CDR3 protein: CASSGAGTGVHEQYF; CDR3 DNA: TGCGCCAGCAGCGGGGCCGGGACAGGGGTCCACGAGCAGTACTTC
D gene: TRBD1; J gene: TRBJ1-6; clone size: .; V gene: TRBV5-1; CDR3 protein: CASSLAGTGGSPLHF; CDR3 DNA: TGCGCCAGCAGCTTGGCCGGGACAGGGGGTTCACCCCTCCACTTT
D gene: .; J gene: TRBJ1-1; clone size: .; V gene: TRBV6-4; CDR3 protein: CASRRTGNTEAFF; CDR3 DNA: TGTGCCAGCAGGAGAACAGGGAACACTGAAGCTTTCTTT
D gene: TRBD1; J gene: TRBJ1-1; clone size: .; V gene: TRBV5-1; CDR3 protein: CASSKRQGDTEAFF; CDR3 DNA: TGCGCCAGCAGCAAAAGACAGGGTGACACTGAAGCTTTCTTT
D gene: .; J gene: TRBJ2-4; clone size: .; V gene: TRBV7-2; CDR3 protein: CASSLGYRGRAKNIQYF; CDR3 DNA: TGTGCCAGCAGCCTCGGCTATCGGGGGAGGGCCAAAAACATTCAGTACTTC
D gene: TRBD2; J gene: TRBJ2-7; clone size: .; V gene: TRBV11-2; CDR3 protein: CASSLVASGDEQYF; CDR3 DNA: TGTGCCAGCAGCTTAGTGGCTAGCGGGGACGAGCAGTACTTC
D gene: TRBD2; J gene: TRBJ2-7; clone size: .; V gene: TRBV28; CDR3 protein: CATAPGLAGGSFYEQYF; CDR3 DNA: TGTGCCACTGCTCCGGGACTAGCGGGAGGCTCATTCTACGAGCAGTACTTC